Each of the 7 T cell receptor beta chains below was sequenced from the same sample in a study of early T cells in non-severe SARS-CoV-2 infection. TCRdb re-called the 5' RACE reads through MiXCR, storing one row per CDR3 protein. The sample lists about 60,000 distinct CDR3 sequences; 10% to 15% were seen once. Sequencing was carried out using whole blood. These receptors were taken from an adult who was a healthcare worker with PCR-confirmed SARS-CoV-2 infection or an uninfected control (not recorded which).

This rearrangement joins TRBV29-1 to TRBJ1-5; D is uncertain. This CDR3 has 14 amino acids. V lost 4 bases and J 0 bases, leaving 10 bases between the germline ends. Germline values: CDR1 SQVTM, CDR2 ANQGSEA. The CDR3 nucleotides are TGCAGCGTTGTGGACGGCAATAGCAATCAGCCCCAGCATTTT. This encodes CSVVDGNSNQPQHF.

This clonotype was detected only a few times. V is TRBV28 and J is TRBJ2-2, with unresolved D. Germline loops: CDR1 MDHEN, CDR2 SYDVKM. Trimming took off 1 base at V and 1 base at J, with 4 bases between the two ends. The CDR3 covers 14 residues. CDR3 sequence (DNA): TGTGCCAGCAGTTTATTCGAGAACACCGGGGAGCTGTTTTTT. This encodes CASSLFENTGELFF.

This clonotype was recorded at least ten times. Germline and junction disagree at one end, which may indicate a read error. The CDR3 sequence: CATSETGTGFGYTF. For the CDR3, the DNA is TGTGCCACCAGTGAAACCGGGACAGGGTTTGGCTACACTTTC. This chain joins TRBV24-1 and TRBJ1-2; the match to TRBD1 covers 9 bases. CDR1 KGHDR and CDR2 SFDVKD come from the germline V gene. The CDR3 has 14 amino acids.

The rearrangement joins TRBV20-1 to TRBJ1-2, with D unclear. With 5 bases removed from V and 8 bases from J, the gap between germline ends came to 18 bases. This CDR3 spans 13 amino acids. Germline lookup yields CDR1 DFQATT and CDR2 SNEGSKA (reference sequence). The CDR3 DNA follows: TGCAGTGCTGGCACAGCCTACACCTCGGGCTACACCTTC. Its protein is CSAGTAYTSGYTF.

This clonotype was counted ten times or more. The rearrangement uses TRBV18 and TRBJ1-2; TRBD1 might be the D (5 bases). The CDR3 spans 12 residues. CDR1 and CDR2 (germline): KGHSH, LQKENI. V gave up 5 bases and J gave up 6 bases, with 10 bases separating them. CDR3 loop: CASSEGVDGYTF. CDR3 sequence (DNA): TGTGCCAGCTCAGAAGGGGTTGATGGCTACACCTTC.

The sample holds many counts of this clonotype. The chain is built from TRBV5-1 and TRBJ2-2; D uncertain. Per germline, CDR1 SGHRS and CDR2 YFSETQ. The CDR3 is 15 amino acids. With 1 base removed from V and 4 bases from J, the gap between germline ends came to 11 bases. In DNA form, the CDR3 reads TGCGCCAGCAGCTTGAGGCCAGGCGCCACCGGGGAGCTGTTTTTT. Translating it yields CASSLRPGATGELFF.

CDR3 amino acids: CSVETDTQYF. For the CDR3, the DNA is TGCAGCGTTGAGACAGATACGCAGTATTTT. The chain is built from TRBV29-1 and TRBJ2-3; no reliable D call. Germline V gives CDR1 SQVTM, CDR2 ANQGSEA. The V gene lost 3 bases and the J gene lost 3 bases, with 1 base spanning the gap. This CDR3 region has 10 residues.